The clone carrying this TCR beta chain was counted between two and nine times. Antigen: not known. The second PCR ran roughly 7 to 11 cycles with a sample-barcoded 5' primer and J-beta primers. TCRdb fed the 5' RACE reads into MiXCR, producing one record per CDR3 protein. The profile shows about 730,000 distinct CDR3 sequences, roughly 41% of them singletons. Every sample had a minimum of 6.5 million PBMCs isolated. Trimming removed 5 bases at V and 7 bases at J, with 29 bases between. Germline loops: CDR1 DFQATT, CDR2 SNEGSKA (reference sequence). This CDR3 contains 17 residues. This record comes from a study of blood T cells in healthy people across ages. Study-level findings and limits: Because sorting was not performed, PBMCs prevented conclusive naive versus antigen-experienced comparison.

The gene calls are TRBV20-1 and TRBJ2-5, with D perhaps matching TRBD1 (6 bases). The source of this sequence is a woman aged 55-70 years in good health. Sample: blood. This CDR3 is CSARTGLPSGSGATQYF. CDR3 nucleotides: TGCAGTGCTCGTACAGGGTTACCTAGTGGGAGTGGGGCGACCCAGTACTTC.